Listed here are 5 T cell receptor beta chains from one sample, sequenced in a study of post-analysis software for immune sequencing data (dated by TCRdb to 2014 to 2015). Summary of the overall study and its limitations: Patients showed significantly higher frequencies than controls for about 5 TRBV segments, among them TRBV5-6, TRBV5-1 and TRBV20-1.

Libraries came from PCR. The reads were generated on an Illumina HiSeq 2500. Unique molecular identifiers were incorporated into TCR beta cDNA libraries to reduce PCR and sequencing biases. The public sequencing data were trimmed at Q25 with fastp and processed into clonotypes with MiXCR by TCRdb, which kept only in-frame beta chains. Here each entry gathers all rows of one CDR3 protein and keeps the most common genes and DNA. Counted in this sample were some 690,000 distinct CDR3 sequences; 25% to 30% of them appeared once. The top ten clonotypes cover roughly 0.57% of the sample. Antigen specificity for these receptors is unknown. The sequencing input was blood. The receptors originated from a girl aged 5-17 years with multiple sclerosis.

This clonotype was picked up one time. The CDR3 bases are TGTGCCAGCTCACCACCTTCACTCTACGGGCAGTACTTC. It yields the protein CASSPPSLYGQYF. The V gene is TRBV18, the J gene TRBJ2-5; D is unclear. Germline V lookup: CDR1 KGHSH, CDR2 LQKENI. This CDR3 spans 13 amino acids. Trimming shortened V by 0 bases and J by 11 bases, and 13 bases separated the two germline ends.

The chain uses TRBV20-1 and TRBJ2-7; 12 bases are shared with TRBD1. The trim removed 7 bases at V and 5 bases at J, leaving 9 bases unmatched. The CDR3 covers 14 residues. CDR1 DFQATT and CDR2 SNEGSKA come from the germline V gene (reference sequence). This CDR3 reads CSGSGTGGQDEQYF. The DNA for the CDR3 is TGCAGTGGTTCCGGGACAGGGGGCCAGGACGAGCAGTACTTC.

In this sample, this clonotype turned up many times. This chain links TRBV29-1 with TRBJ2-5; TRBD2 matches 7 bases. This CDR3 is 13 amino acids long. Germline V lookup: CDR1 SQVTM, CDR2 ANQGSEA. V was clipped by 4 bases and J by 4 bases; unmatched bases: 6. The DNA of the CDR3 is TGCAGCGTTGTTGTCTGGGGGGGAGAGACCCAGTACTTC. This translates into CSVVVWGGETQYF.

The chain couples TRBV7-2 to TRBJ1-1; TRBD1 is a possible D gene (6 bases). From germline, CDR1 is SGHTA and CDR2 FQGNSA. The CDR3 covers 18 residues. V was pared by 0 bases and J by 5 bases, with 22 bases between. DNA of the CDR3: TGTGCCAGCAGCTTAGCAAGCAGGGGACGGGGTTCGGGAACTGAAGCTTTCTTT. Protein sequence: CASSLASRGRGSGTEAFF.

This chain connects TRBV6-2 or TRBV6-3 to TRBJ1-1; D is ambiguous. Germline V gene sequence: CDR1 MNHEY, CDR2 SVGEGT. V lost 0 bases and J 4 bases, leaving 9 bases between the germline ends. The CDR3 extends over 14 amino acids. CDR3 sequence: CASSYSRISTEAFF. DNA for the CDR3: TGTGCCAGCAGTTACTCGAGAATTAGCACTGAAGCTTTCTTT.